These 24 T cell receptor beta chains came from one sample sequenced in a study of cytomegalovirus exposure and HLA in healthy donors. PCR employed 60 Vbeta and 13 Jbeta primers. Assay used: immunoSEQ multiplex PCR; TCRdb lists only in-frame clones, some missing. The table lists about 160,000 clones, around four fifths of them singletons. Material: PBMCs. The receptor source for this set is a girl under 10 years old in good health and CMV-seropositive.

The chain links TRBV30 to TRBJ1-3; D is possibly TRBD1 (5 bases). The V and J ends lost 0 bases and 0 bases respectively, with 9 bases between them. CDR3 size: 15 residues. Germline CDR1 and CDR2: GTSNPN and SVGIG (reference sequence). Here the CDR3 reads CAWSVRQTSGNTIYF. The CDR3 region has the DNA TGTGCCTGGAGTGTAAGACAGACCTCTGGAAACACCATATATTTT.

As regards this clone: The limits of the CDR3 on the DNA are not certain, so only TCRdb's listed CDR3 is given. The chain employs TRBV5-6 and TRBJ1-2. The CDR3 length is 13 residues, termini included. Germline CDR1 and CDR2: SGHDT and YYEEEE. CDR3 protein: CASSFGEGNGYPF.

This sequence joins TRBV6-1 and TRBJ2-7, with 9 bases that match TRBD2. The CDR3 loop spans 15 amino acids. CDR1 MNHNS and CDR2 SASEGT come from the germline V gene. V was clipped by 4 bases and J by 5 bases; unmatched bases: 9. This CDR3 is CASSGLAGDVHEQYF. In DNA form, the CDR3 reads TGTGCCAGCAGTGGCTTAGCGGGAGACGTCCACGAGCAGTACTTC.

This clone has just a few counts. The CDR3 spells CASSDRVVPYNSPLHF. The CDR3 nucleotides are TGTGCCAGCAGTGACAGGGTCGTCCCCTATAATTCACCCCTCCACTTT. This chain links TRBV2 with TRBJ1-6, with TRBD1 as a possible D gene (5 bases). V was trimmed by 3 bases and J by 2 bases, leaving 11 bases between them. Germline V gene lookup returns CDR1 SNHLY and CDR2 FYNNEI. The CDR3 runs to 16 residues.

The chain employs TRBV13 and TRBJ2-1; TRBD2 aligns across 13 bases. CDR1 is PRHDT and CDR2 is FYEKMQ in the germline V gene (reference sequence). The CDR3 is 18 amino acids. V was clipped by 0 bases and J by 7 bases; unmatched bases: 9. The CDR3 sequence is CASSLGLGLAGVWNEQFF. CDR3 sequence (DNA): TGTGCCAGCAGCTTAGGCCTAGGACTAGCGGGAGTATGGAATGAGCAGTTCTTC.

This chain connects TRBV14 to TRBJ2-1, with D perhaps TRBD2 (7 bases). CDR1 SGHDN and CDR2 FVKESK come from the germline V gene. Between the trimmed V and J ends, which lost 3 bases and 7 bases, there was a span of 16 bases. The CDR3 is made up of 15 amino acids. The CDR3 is CASSHRAGAENEQFF. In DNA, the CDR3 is TGTGCCAGCAGCCATCGTGCGGGGGCTGAGAATGAGCAGTTCTTC.

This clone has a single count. The CDR3 bases are TGCAGCGTTGAAAAGCGGGGATACACAGATACGCAGTATTTT. It codes for CSVEKRGYTDTQYF. The chain recombines TRBV29-1 with TRBJ2-3; 7 bases map to TRBD2. The CDR3 runs 14 residues. Losses at the gene ends were 2 bases for V and 2 bases for J; bases not matched to a gene: 4. Germline-derived CDR1 and CDR2 are SQVTM and ANQGSEA.

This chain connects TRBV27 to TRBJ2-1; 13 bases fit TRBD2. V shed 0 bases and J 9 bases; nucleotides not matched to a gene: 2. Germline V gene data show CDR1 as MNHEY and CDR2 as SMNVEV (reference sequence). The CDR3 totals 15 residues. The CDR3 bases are TGTGCCAGCAGTTTATCTGGACTAGCGGGAGTTGAGCAGTTCTTC. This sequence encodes CASSLSGLAGVEQFF.

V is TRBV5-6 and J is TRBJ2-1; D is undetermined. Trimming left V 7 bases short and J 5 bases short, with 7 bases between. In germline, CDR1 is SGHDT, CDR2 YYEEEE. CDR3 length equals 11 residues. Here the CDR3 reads CASRVDNEQFF. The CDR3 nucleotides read TGTGCCAGCCGGGTGGACAATGAGCAGTTCTTC.

The CDR3 loop is CASSLGLAGRQETQYF. CDR3 DNA sequence: TGTGCCAGCAGCCTCGGACTAGCGGGACGCCAAGAGACCCAGTACTTC. The V and J genes are TRBV5-4 and TRBJ2-5, with 12 bases aligning to TRBD2. V gave up 4 bases and J gave up 1 base; unmatched junction bases: 5. Per germline, CDR1 SGHNT and CDR2 YYREEE (reference sequence). CDR3 length equals 16 residues.

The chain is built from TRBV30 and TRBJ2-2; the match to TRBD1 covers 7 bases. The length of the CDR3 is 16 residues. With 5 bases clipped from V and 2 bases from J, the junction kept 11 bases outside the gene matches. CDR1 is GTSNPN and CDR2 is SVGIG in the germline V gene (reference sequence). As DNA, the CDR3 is TGTGCCTGGTACGGGCCAGGGGGTACAAACACCGGGGAGCTGTTTTTT. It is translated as CAWYGPGGTNTGELFF.

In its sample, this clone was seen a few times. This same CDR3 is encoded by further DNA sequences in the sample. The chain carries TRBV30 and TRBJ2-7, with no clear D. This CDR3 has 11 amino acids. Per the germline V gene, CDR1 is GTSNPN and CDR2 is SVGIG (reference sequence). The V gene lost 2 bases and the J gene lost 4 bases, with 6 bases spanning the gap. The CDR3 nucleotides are TGTGCCTGGAGTTCTCAGTACGAGCAGTACTTC. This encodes CAWSSQYEQYF.

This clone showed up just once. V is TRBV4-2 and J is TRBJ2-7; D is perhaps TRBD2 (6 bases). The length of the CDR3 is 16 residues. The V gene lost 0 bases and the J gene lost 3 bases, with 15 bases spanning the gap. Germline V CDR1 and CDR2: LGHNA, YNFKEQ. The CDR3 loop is CASSQDLGGTVYEQYF. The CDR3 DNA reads TGTGCCAGCAGCCAAGATCTGGGAGGAACCGTCTACGAGCAGTACTTC.

For the CDR3, the DNA is TGTGCCAGCAGCCCCGACAGTGGGGAAAAACTGTTTTTT. This codes for CASSPDSGEKLFF. The rearrangement links TRBV9 to TRBJ1-4, with TRBD1 as a possible D gene (5 bases). From germline, CDR1 is SGDLS and CDR2 YYNGEE. Trimming removed 4 bases from V and 8 bases from J, with 12 bases in between. There are 13 residues in the CDR3.

CDR3 region: CASSAWEGTDTQYF. The CDR3 region has the DNA TGTGCCAGCAGCGCATGGGAGGGCACAGATACGCAGTATTTT. This chain uses TRBV9 with TRBJ2-3, with TRBD2 as a possible D gene (6 bases). The CDR3 is 14 residues long. Trimming removed 3 bases at V and 1 base at J, with 9 bases between. The germline gives CDR1 SGDLS, CDR2 YYNGEE.

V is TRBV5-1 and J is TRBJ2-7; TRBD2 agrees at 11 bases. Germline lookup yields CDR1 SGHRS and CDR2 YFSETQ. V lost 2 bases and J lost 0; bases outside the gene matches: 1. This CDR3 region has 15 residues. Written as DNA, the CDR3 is TGCGCCAGCAGCTTTACTAGCGGGAGCTCCTACGAGCAGTACTTC. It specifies CASSFTSGSSYEQYF.

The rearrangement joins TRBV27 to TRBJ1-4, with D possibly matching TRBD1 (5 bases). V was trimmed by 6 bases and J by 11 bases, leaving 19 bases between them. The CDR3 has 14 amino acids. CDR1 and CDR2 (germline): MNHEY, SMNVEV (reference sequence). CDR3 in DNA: TGTGCCAGCAGCTATCAGCCTTTGGGGCAGAAACTGTTTTTT. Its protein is CASSYQPLGQKLFF.

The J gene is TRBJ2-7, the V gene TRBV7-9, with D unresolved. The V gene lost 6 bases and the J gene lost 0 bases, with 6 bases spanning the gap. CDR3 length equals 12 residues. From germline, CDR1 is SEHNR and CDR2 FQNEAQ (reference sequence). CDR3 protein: CASSYFSYEQYF. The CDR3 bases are TGTGCCAGCAGTTACTTCTCCTACGAGCAGTACTTC.

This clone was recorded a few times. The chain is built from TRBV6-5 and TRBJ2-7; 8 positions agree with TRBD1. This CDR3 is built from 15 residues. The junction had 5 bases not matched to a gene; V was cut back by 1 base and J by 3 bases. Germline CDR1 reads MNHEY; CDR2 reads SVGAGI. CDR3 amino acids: CASSYFQGALYEQYF. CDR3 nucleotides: TGTGCCAGCAGTTACTTTCAGGGGGCCCTCTACGAGCAGTACTTC.

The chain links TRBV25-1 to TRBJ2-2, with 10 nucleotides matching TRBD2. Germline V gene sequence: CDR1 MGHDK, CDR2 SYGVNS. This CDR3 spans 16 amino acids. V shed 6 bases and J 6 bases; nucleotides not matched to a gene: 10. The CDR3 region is CASRGGLAGVSGELFF. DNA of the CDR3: TGTGCCAGCAGGGGAGGGCTAGCGGGAGTGTCCGGGGAGCTGTTTTTT.

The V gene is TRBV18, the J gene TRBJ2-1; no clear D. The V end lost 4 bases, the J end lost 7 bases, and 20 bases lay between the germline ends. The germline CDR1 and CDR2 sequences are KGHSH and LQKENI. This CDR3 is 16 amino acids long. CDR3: CASSHSLKRQLNEQFF. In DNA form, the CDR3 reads TGTGCCAGCTCACACTCTCTTAAGCGCCAGTTAAATGAGCAGTTCTTC.

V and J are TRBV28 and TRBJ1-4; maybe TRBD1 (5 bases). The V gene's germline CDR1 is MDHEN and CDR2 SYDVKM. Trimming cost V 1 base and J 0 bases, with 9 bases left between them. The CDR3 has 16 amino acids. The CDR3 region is CASSLSGGATNEKLFF. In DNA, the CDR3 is TGTGCCAGCAGTTTATCCGGGGGTGCAACTAATGAAAAACTGTTTTTT.

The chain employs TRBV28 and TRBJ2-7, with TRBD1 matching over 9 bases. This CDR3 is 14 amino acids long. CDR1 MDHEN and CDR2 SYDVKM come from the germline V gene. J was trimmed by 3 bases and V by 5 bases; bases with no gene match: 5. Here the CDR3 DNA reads TGTGCCAGCAGTCCCGGGACAGGGAGCTACGAGCAGTACTTC. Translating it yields CASSPGTGSYEQYF. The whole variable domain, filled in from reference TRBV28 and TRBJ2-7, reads DVKVTQSSRYLVKRTGEKVFLECVQDMDHENMFWYRQDPGLGLRLIYFSYDVKMKEKGDIPEGYSVSREKKERFSLILESASTNQTSMYLCASSPGTGSYEQYFGPGTRLTVT.

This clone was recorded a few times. CDR3 protein: CASSQGTGITGELFF. The CDR3 nucleotides read TGCGCCAGCAGCCAAGGGACAGGGATAACCGGGGAGCTGTTTTTT. This chain uses TRBV4-1 with TRBJ2-2; TRBD1 agrees at 8 bases. V lost 1 base, J lost 5 bases, and 3 bases stayed unmatched. Germline V gene lookup returns CDR1 MGHRA and CDR2 YSYEKL. CDR3 size: 15 residues.